A single sample is the source of the 31 T cell receptor beta chains below, sequenced in a study of beta chain features in type 1 diabetes. The whole isolated RNA underwent reverse transcription, so sequencing captured expressed TCRB transcripts. Assay used: immunoSEQ multiplex PCR; TCRdb lists only in-frame clones, some missing. The data hold 300,000 or so clones, with 6.5% to 10% observed a single time. The specimen was central memory CD4+ T cells from blood. The receptors stem from a woman between 18 and 29 years old in good health.

In its sample, this clone was seen a few times. This chain uses TRBV19 with TRBJ1-5; 7 bases map to TRBD1. Looked up from germline, CDR1 is LNHDA and CDR2 is SQIVND (reference sequence). Trimming at V came to 1 base and at J to 3 bases, leaving 3 bases not matched to a gene. This CDR3 has 15 amino acids. CDR3 nucleotide sequence: TGTGCCAGTAGTATAGGACAGGGCTACAATCAGCCCCAGCATTTT. Protein: CASSIGQGYNQPQHF. The whole variable domain, filled in from reference TRBV19 and TRBJ1-5, reads DGGITQSPKYLFRKEGQNVTLSCEQNLNHDAMYWYRQDPGQGLRLIYYSQIVNDFQKGDIAEGYSVSREKKESFPLTVTSAQKNPTAFYLCASSIGQGYNQPQHFGDGTRLSIL.

This clone was observed many times. V and J are TRBV25-1 and TRBJ2-1, with 8 bases fitting TRBD2. CDR3 length equals 13 residues. Per germline, CDR1 MGHDK and CDR2 SYGVNS. V gave up 0 bases and J gave up 9 bases; unmatched junction bases: 1. The CDR3 spells CASSEYLAGEQFF. The CDR3, as DNA: TGTGCCAGCAGTGAATATCTAGCGGGTGAGCAGTTCTTC.

The chain uses TRBV9 and TRBJ1-1; D perhaps matches TRBD1 (6 bases). The CDR3 loop spans 13 amino acids. The germline V and J ends were trimmed by 3 bases and 1 base, with 7 bases remaining between them. Germline CDR1 reads SGDLS; CDR2 reads YYNGEE. CDR3 region: CASSEGQNTEAFF. As DNA, the CDR3 is TGTGCCAGCAGCGAGGGACAGAACACTGAAGCTTTCTTT.

The chain has TRBV6-5 and TRBJ2-1; 9 bases map to TRBD1. The V segment lost 6 bases and the J segment 4 bases; nucleotides outside the gene matches: 4. The CDR3 sequence is 14 residues long. Germline V gene sequence: CDR1 MNHEY, CDR2 SVGAGI. CDR3 region: CASSRDRDYNEQFF. CDR3 in DNA: TGTGCCAGCAGCCGGGACAGGGATTACAATGAGCAGTTCTTC.

This clone has more than one count but fewer than ten. The chain carries TRBV5-6 and TRBJ2-2; D uncertain. Per the germline V gene, CDR1 is SGHDT and CDR2 is YYEEEE. This CDR3 region has 12 residues. With 4 bases removed from V and 6 bases from J, the gap between germline ends came to 7 bases. The CDR3 bases are TGTGCCAGCAGCCAAAATGCCGGGGAGCTGTTTTTT. This sequence encodes CASSQNAGELFF.

Ten or more counts support this clone. The chain links TRBV18 to TRBJ2-3; 7 bases are a match to TRBD2. Per germline, CDR1 KGHSH and CDR2 LQKENI. This CDR3 is built from 14 residues. J lost 4 bases, V lost 4 bases, and 5 bases had no gene match. CDR3 sequence reads: CASSLQRESDTQYF. CDR3 bases: TGTGCCAGCTCACTTCAGCGGGAATCAGATACGCAGTATTTT.

CDR3 DNA: TGTGCCAGCAGTTTAAGGCAGATAAACAATGAGCAGTTCTTC. This gives the protein CASSLRQINNEQFF. The rearrangement joins TRBV28 to TRBJ2-1; D is unclear. The CDR3 is 14 residues long. Germline CDR1 MDHEN, CDR2 SYDVKM. Deletions cut 2 bases from V and 5 bases from J, with 10 bases between.

The V call is TRBV7-2, the J call TRBJ2-3, with 12 bases identical to TRBD2. Germline trimming cut 5 bases from V and 3 bases from J; bases unmatched to any gene: 12. This CDR3 is built from 18 residues. Per the germline V gene, CDR1 is SGHTA and CDR2 is FQGNSA. In DNA form, the CDR3 reads TGTGCCAGCAGCCGAAGACTAGCGGGAGCTTTCGGTACAGATACGCAGTATTTT. Protein product: CASSRRLAGAFGTDTQYF. Drawing the rest from reference TRBV7-2 and TRBJ2-3, the complete variable domain is GAGVSQSPSNKVTEKGKDVELRCDPISGHTALYWYRQSLGQGLEFLIYFQGNSAPDKSGLPSDRFSAERTGGSVSTLTIQRTQQEDSAVYLCASSRRLAGAFGTDTQYFGPGTRLTVL.

Only a few counts were recorded for this clone. The same CDR3 is also encoded by other DNA sequences in this sample. The chain links TRBV5-4 to TRBJ2-3; 8 bases align to TRBD2. This CDR3 is built from 14 residues. Germline lookup yields CDR1 SGHNT and CDR2 YYREEE (reference sequence). J gave up 3 bases and V 2 bases, and 2 bases lay outside the gene matches. CDR3: CASSLGLATDTQYF. In DNA form, the CDR3 reads TGTGCCAGCAGCTTAGGACTAGCTACAGATACGCAGTATTTT.

Regarding this clone: The identical CDR3 is also encoded by other nucleotide sequences in the sample. The DNA of the CDR3 is TGCAGCGTTGAGGAAGTGGCAGGGGCGGGAGATGAGCAGTTCTTC. Translating gives CSVEEVAGAGDEQFF. J is TRBJ2-1 and V is TRBV29-1; TRBD2 might be the D (7 bases). The germline V gene encodes CDR1 SQVTM and CDR2 ANQGSEA. Trimming left V 3 bases short and J 8 bases short, with 20 bases between. This CDR3 is built from 15 residues.

The rearrangement uses TRBV5-1 and TRBJ2-7, with a weak D call TRBD1 (6 bases). The germline V gene encodes CDR1 SGHRS and CDR2 YFSETQ. The CDR3 runs 14 residues. Trimming left V 3 bases short and J 4 bases short, with 14 bases between. CDR3 sequence (DNA): TGCGCCAGCAGCTCCCACGACAGGTTTTACGAGCAGTACTTC. This encodes CASSSHDRFYEQYF. Variable domain in full (rest from reference TRBV5-1 and TRBJ2-7): KAGVTQTPRYLIKTRGQQVTLSCSPISGHRSVSWYQQTPGQGLQFLFEYFSETQRNKGNFPGRFSGRQFSNSRSEMNVSTLELGDSALYLCASSSHDRFYEQYFGPGTRLTVT.

This sequence joins TRBV13 and TRBJ1-1; possibly TRBD1 for D (6 bases). CDR3 size: 15 residues. Trimming cost V 5 bases and J 4 bases, with 17 bases left between them. The germline V gene has CDR1 PRHDT and CDR2 FYEKMQ (reference sequence). The CDR3 DNA sequence: TGTGCCAGCAGCCCCCCGGGGACACACACCACTGAAGCTTTCTTT. Protein sequence: CASSPPGTHTTEAFF.

This clone was seen many times. J is TRBJ2-1 and V is TRBV28; TRBD1 matches at 9 bases. The V and J ends lost 5 bases and 5 bases, in that order; junction bases with no gene match: 4. CDR3 length: 14 amino acids. CDR1 and CDR2 from the germline V gene are MDHEN and SYDVKM. CDR3 sequence reads: CASSRTGEDNEQFF. Written as DNA, the CDR3 is TGTGCCAGCAGTAGGACAGGGGAAGACAATGAGCAGTTCTTC.

Only a few counts were recorded for this clone. This rearrangement joins TRBV14 to TRBJ1-4; 9 bases agree with TRBD1. Germline V CDR1 and CDR2: SGHDN, FVKESK. V was pared by 2 bases and J by 5 bases, with 6 bases of the junction left unmatched. The CDR3 consists of 16 residues. Here the CDR3 reads CASSQLPGTGNEKLFF. CDR3 sequence (DNA): TGTGCCAGCAGCCAACTTCCCGGGACAGGGAATGAAAAACTGTTTTTT.

This chain joins TRBV6-6 and TRBJ2-7; D remains unclear. The CDR3 is made up of 13 amino acids. Germline V gene sequence: CDR1 MNHNY, CDR2 SVGAGI (reference sequence). Trimming stripped 7 bases from V and 2 bases from J, with 12 bases between. The CDR3 sequence is CASKDLSTYEQYF. The DNA for the CDR3 is TGTGCCAGCAAGGACCTGAGCACCTACGAGCAGTACTTC.

This clone was counted a few times. The genes are TRBV14 and TRBJ1-2, with a tentative D call TRBD1 (5 bases). The CDR3 is made up of 13 amino acids. The germline V and J ends were trimmed by 5 bases and 3 bases, with 10 bases remaining between them. Per the germline V gene, CDR1 is SGHDN and CDR2 is FVKESK. The DNA for the CDR3 is TGTGCCAGCAGCGCTGACAGATACTATGGCTACACCTTC. The encoded protein is CASSADRYYGYTF.

Regarding this clone: Other nucleotide sequences from this sample produce the same CDR3. V and J are TRBV5-1 and TRBJ1-1; no clear D. The CDR3 covers 14 residues. Germline V gene sequence: CDR1 SGHRS, CDR2 YFSETQ. V gave up 0 bases and J gave up 2 bases, with 8 bases separating them. The CDR3 coding sequence is TGCGCCAGCAGCTTGGAGGGCAGAAACACTGAAGCTTTCTTT. Encoded protein: CASSLEGRNTEAFF.

This clone occurred a few times. V is TRBV18 and J is TRBJ2-7, with TRBD1 identical over 7 bases. This CDR3 is built from 14 residues. Losses at the gene ends were 3 bases for V and 4 bases for J; bases not matched to a gene: 6. Germline CDR1 KGHSH, CDR2 LQKENI. CDR3 region: CASSPGQSVYEQYF. The CDR3 region has the DNA TGTGCCAGCTCACCGGGACAGTCCGTGTACGAGCAGTACTTC.

This chain connects TRBV7-2 to TRBJ2-1; TRBD2 is a possible D gene (5 bases). V lost 3 bases and J lost 4, with 13 bases in between. There are 15 residues in the CDR3. Germline V gene lookup returns CDR1 SGHTA and CDR2 FQGNSA. The CDR3 is CASSFLRERYNEQFF. For the CDR3, the DNA is TGTGCCAGCAGCTTCCTAAGGGAGCGGTACAATGAGCAGTTCTTC.

This clone was counted at least ten times. V usage is TRBV7-9 and J usage is TRBJ2-6, with unresolved D. The germline gives CDR1 SEHNR, CDR2 FQNEAQ (reference sequence). The length of the CDR3 is 15 residues. V was clipped by 2 bases and J by 1 base, with 6 bases between them. CDR3 nucleotide sequence: TGTGCCAGCAGCTTACTCAGGTCTGGGGCCAACGTCCTGACTTTC. Amino acids: CASSLLRSGANVLTF.

On this clone itself: A read error may explain this, as a much larger clone is one base away. The chain recombines TRBV5-4 with TRBJ2-6; the D is unclear. V lost 4 bases, J lost 2 bases, and 7 bases lay in between. In germline, CDR1 is SGHNT, CDR2 YYREEE (reference sequence). The CDR3 extends over 14 amino acids. The CDR3 loop is CASSPATGANVLTF. The CDR3 region has the DNA TGTGCCAGCAGCCCCGCGACTGGGGCCAACGTCCTGACTTTC.

Note on this clone: Different DNA sequences within this sample yield the same CDR3. The chain carries TRBV27 and TRBJ2-7, with D perhaps being TRBD1 or TRBD2 (5 bases each). Trimming took off 5 bases at V and 5 bases at J, with 10 bases between the two ends. Germline CDR1 is MNHEY and CDR2 is SMNVEV (reference sequence). This CDR3 has 12 residues. The CDR3 DNA sequence: TGTGCCAGCAGTGAGGGACCTCACGAGCAGTACTTC. Residues: CASSEGPHEQYF.

V gene TRBV5-5 combines with J gene TRBJ2-7, with 8 bases matching TRBD1. Germline CDR1 is SGHKS and CDR2 is YYEKEE (reference sequence). V shed 1 base, J shed 3 bases, and the junction held 6 bases outside the gene matches. This CDR3 has 15 amino acids. The CDR3 sequence: CASSLIDRGIYEQYF. CDR3 bases: TGTGCCAGCAGCTTGATAGACAGGGGTATCTACGAGCAGTACTTC.

This chain links TRBV9 with TRBJ2-7; D unresolved. Per the germline V gene, CDR1 is SGDLS and CDR2 is YYNGEE. The CDR3 runs 10 residues. Trimming took off 3 bases at V and 5 bases at J, with 3 bases between the two ends. CDR3 nucleotides: TGTGCCAGCAGCGATGACGAGCAGTACTTC. This gives the protein CASSDDEQYF.

This rearrangement joins TRBV27 to TRBJ2-5; a possible D gene is TRBD1 (5 bases). The V end lost 9 bases, the J end lost 5 bases, and 10 bases lay between the germline ends. The V gene's germline CDR1 is MNHEY and CDR2 SMNVEV (reference sequence). This CDR3 comprises 11 residues. The CDR3 bases are TGTGCCAGTGGGGCGAGGGAGACCCAGTACTTC. This gives the protein CASGARETQYF.

This clone occurred a few times. The V call is TRBV10-3, the J call TRBJ1-2; 11 bases align to TRBD1. CDR3 length equals 18 residues. With V trimmed by 6 bases and J by 2 bases, 14 bases remained unmatched. Germline loops: CDR1 ENHRY, CDR2 SYGVKD. CDR3: CAIRGDRDRGSQNYGYTF. The CDR3 nucleotides read TGTGCCATCAGAGGAGACCGGGACAGGGGGTCCCAGAACTATGGCTACACCTTC.

This clone has just a few counts. The CDR3 bases are TGTGCCAGCAGCGGAGGGACAGGGAGGGAAAAACTGTTTTTT. This translates into CASSGGTGREKLFF. V usage is TRBV7-9 and J usage is TRBJ1-4, with 9 nucleotides matching TRBD1. Germline CDR1 is SEHNR and CDR2 is FQNEAQ (reference sequence). With 5 bases clipped from V and 8 bases from J, the junction kept 6 bases outside the gene matches. This CDR3 has 14 amino acids.

This clone was counted many times. DNA for the CDR3: TGTGCCAGCAGTGGGGAGACCCAGTACTTC. Translation gives CASSGETQYF. The chain combines TRBV6-4 with TRBJ2-5; the D is unclear. V was clipped by 4 bases and J by 5 bases, with 2 bases between them. CDR1 is MRHNA, CDR2 SNTAGT, per germline. The CDR3 totals 10 residues.

Ten or more counts support this clone. One end of the junction varies from germline; a read error may be responsible. The chain couples TRBV23-1 to TRBJ1-2; D might be TRBD1 (5 bases). TRBV23-1 is an ORF for which the function is uncertain. The CDR3 covers 13 residues. The CDR3, as DNA: TGCGCCAGCATCCTAGGTACAGGCTCTCGGCTCTACTTC. Encoded protein: CASILGTGSRLYF.

The V and J genes are TRBV29-1 and TRBJ2-1; 8 positions agree with TRBD2. In germline, CDR1 is SQVTM, CDR2 ANQGSEA. There are 15 residues in the CDR3. The V and J ends lost 5 bases and 7 bases, in that order; junction bases with no gene match: 13. The CDR3 reads CSVTTAGDIRNEQFF. CDR3 in DNA: TGCAGCGTTACGACAGCGGGAGATATAAGGAATGAGCAGTTCTTC.

The sample holds a few counts of this clone. This chain joins TRBV6-4 and TRBJ2-1; no clear D gene. Trimming removed 2 bases at V and 9 bases at J, with 8 bases between. Germline values: CDR1 MRHNA, CDR2 SNTAGT. The CDR3 covers 12 residues. The CDR3 DNA reads TGTGCCAGCAGTGACAGGGAAGGTGAGCAGTTCTTC. Its protein is CASSDREGEQFF.